Presented here are 17 T cell receptor beta chains from one specimen sequenced in a study of PD-1 blockade in classical Hodgkin lymphoma. Sequenced by immunoSEQ multiplex PCR; TCRdb stores in-frame clones only, minus some. This sample has approximately 51,000 clones, with around 75% found just once. Patients all relapsed after autologous stem cell transplantation, and there was variation in brentuximab vedotin exposure. This sample comprised peripheral blood mononuclear cells (PBMCs), obtained before the second cycle of nivolumab. The receptors were gathered from a human donor with classical Hodgkin lymphoma.

This clone was observed a handful of times. This CDR3 is CSVAIQGNTGELFF. CDR3 sequence (DNA): TGCAGCGTAGCAATACAGGGTAACACCGGGGAGCTGTTTTTT. J is TRBJ2-2 and V is TRBV29-1; D is possibly TRBD1 (6 bases). From germline, CDR1 is SQVTM and CDR2 ANQGSEA. Deletions cut 6 bases from V and 2 bases from J, with 13 bases between. This CDR3 is built from 14 residues.

This clone was counted once. V gene TRBV21-1 combines with J gene TRBJ2-3; TRBD1 is the table's D call, not checked against the DNA. TRBV21-1 is classified as a pseudogene. The CDR3 sequence is 11 residues long. The CDR3 nucleotides read TGTGCCAGCAGCCACACAGATACGCAGTATTTT. Translating gives CASSHTDTQYF.

This rearrangement joins TRBV5-1 to TRBJ1-1; 8 bases agree with TRBD1. Trimming at V came to 4 bases and at J to 5 bases, leaving 10 bases not matched to a gene. Germline V gives CDR1 SGHRS, CDR2 YFSETQ. The CDR3 is 15 amino acids. The CDR3 loop reads CASSLRQGQDTEAFF. CDR3 nucleotide sequence: TGCGCCAGCAGCCTTAGACAGGGGCAGGATACTGAAGCTTTCTTT.

The table lists this clone with a count of one. The chain links TRBV4-1 to TRBJ2-7, with D possibly being TRBD1 (5 bases). The germline V gene has CDR1 MGHRA and CDR2 YSYEKL. With 3 bases removed from V and 3 bases from J, the gap between germline ends came to 9 bases. This CDR3 contains 13 residues. CDR3 sequence (DNA): TGCGCCAGCAGCCAGGAAGGGGTCTACGAGCAGTACTTC. The encoded protein is CASSQEGVYEQYF.

V usage is TRBV4-3 and J usage is TRBJ2-3; the D call may be TRBD1 or TRBD2 (5 bases each). The CDR3 spans 15 residues. Per the germline V gene, CDR1 is LGHNA and CDR2 is YSLEER. V lost 4 bases, J lost 2 bases, and 13 bases lay in between. CDR3 nucleotides: TGCGCCAGCAGCCGAACAGGAGGTTACACAGATACGCAGTATTTT. Its translation is CASSRTGGYTDTQYF.

The chain combines TRBV28 with TRBJ1-5; 8 bases fit TRBD1. The CDR3 totals 15 residues. Germline V gene data show CDR1 as MDHEN and CDR2 as SYDVKM. V shed 3 bases, J shed 5 bases, and the junction held 6 bases outside the gene matches. CDR3 in amino acids: CASSFRTGPDQPQHF. CDR3 in DNA: TGTGCCAGCAGTTTCCGGACAGGGCCTGATCAGCCCCAGCATTTT. The full variable domain, with the rest looked up from reference TRBV28 and TRBJ1-5, is DVKVTQSSRYLVKRTGEKVFLECVQDMDHENMFWYRQDPGLGLRLIYFSYDVKMKEKGDIPEGYSVSREKKERFSLILESASTNQTSMYLCASSFRTGPDQPQHFGDGTRLSIL.

The genes are TRBV2 and TRBJ1-2; D is unresolved. Trimming removed 4 bases at V and 2 bases at J, with 8 bases between. Germline CDR1 and CDR2: SNHLY and FYNNEI. The CDR3 is made up of 13 amino acids. The CDR3 sequence is CASSGLENYGYTF. The DNA of the CDR3 is TGTGCCAGCAGTGGTTTAGAAAACTATGGCTACACCTTC.

V gene TRBV9 combines with J gene TRBJ2-3; D remains ambiguous. CDR1 SGDLS and CDR2 YYNGEE come from the germline V gene. Deletions cut 0 bases from V and 2 bases from J, with 7 bases between. This CDR3 comprises 14 residues. CDR3 DNA: TGTGCCAGCAGCGTAGCTGGGCCCACAGATACGCAGTATTTT. The encoded protein is CASSVAGPTDTQYF.

There are a few counts of this clone. Other DNA sequences of this sample code for an identical CDR3. The chain couples TRBV6-5 to TRBJ1-2; tentatively, D is TRBD1 (6 bases). Germline V CDR1 and CDR2: MNHEY, SVGAGI. The germline V and J ends were trimmed by 2 bases and 8 bases, with 9 bases remaining between them. The CDR3 contains 12 residues. The DNA for the CDR3 is TGTGCCAGCAGTTACGGGGGGGGCGGCTACACCTTC. Translating it yields CASSYGGGGYTF.

The rearrangement links TRBV29-1 to TRBJ2-4, with TRBD1 matching 9 bases. The CDR3 length is 13 residues. The germline V gene encodes CDR1 SQVTM and CDR2 ANQGSEA. V trimming: 3 bases; J trimming: 9 bases; junction bases outside the gene matches: 6. The CDR3 DNA reads TGCAGCGTTGACCGACAGGGGGGAAGCATTCAGTACTTC. Its translation: CSVDRQGGSIQYF.

J is TRBJ1-5 and V is TRBV19; D is uncertain. Per the germline V gene, CDR1 is LNHDA and CDR2 is SQIVND (reference sequence). This CDR3 contains 13 residues. V shed 2 bases and J shed 6 bases, with 8 bases lying between them. CDR3 coding DNA: TGTGCCAGTAGTATAAACAAGATTCAGCCCCAGCATTTT. This codes for CASSINKIQPQHF. Using reference TRBV19 and TRBJ1-5 for the parts outside the CDR3, the full variable domain is DGGITQSPKYLFRKEGQNVTLSCEQNLNHDAMYWYRQDPGQGLRLIYYSQIVNDFQKGDIAEGYSVSREKKESFPLTVTSAQKNPTAFYLCASSINKIQPQHFGDGTRLSIL.

The J gene is TRBJ1-5, the V gene TRBV6-5; 9 nucleotides line up with TRBD1. V gave up 4 bases and J gave up 5 bases; unmatched junction bases: 6. The germline CDR1 and CDR2 sequences are MNHEY and SVGAGI. CDR3 length: 15 residues. CDR3 loop: CASSSGQGIHQPQHF. DNA for the CDR3: TGTGCCAGCAGTTCCGGACAGGGGATCCATCAGCCCCAGCATTTT.

The rearrangement uses TRBV5-6 and TRBJ2-3; D gene uncertain. V shed 5 bases and J shed 4 bases, with 26 bases lying between them. In germline, CDR1 is SGHDT, CDR2 YYEEEE. The length of the CDR3 is 18 residues. The CDR3 loop is CASRSTGRAQDVADTQYF. CDR3 coding DNA: TGTGCCAGCAGGAGCACCGGACGGGCCCAAGACGTGGCAGATACGCAGTATTTT.

The chain recombines TRBV25-1 with TRBJ2-3; D may be TRBD2 (5 bases). The CDR3 is made up of 12 amino acids. The germline V gene encodes CDR1 MGHDK and CDR2 SYGVNS. Trimming removed 2 bases at V and 8 bases at J, with 8 bases between. The CDR3, as DNA: TGTGCCAGCAGTGAAGGAGGTACTACGCAGTATTTT. This encodes CASSEGGTTQYF.

CDR3: CASSYDREGAEKLFF. CDR3 nucleotides: TGTGCCAGCAGTTACGATAGGGAGGGAGCTGAAAAACTGTTTTTT. This chain connects TRBV6-5 to TRBJ1-4; the D is unclear. The CDR3 has 15 amino acids. Trimming left V 2 bases short and J 7 bases short, with 14 bases between. The germline gives CDR1 MNHEY, CDR2 SVGAGI.

The chain employs TRBV7-9 and TRBJ2-7; TRBD2 matches 8 bases. The junction had 8 bases not matched to a gene; V was cut back by 5 bases and J by 5 bases. Germline assignment: CDR1 SEHNR and CDR2 FQNEAQ (reference sequence). The CDR3 spans 14 residues. Here the CDR3 reads CASSQGLGDNEQYF. For the CDR3, the DNA is TGTGCCAGCAGCCAGGGACTAGGGGACAACGAGCAGTACTTC.

The sample holds one count of this clone. V usage is TRBV2 and J usage is TRBJ2-5; the D is unclear. This CDR3 is built from 11 residues. Germline V CDR1 and CDR2: SNHLY, FYNNEI. V lost 7 bases and J lost 5, with 8 bases in between. The CDR3 nucleotides read TGTGCCAGCACATACAGCGAGACCCAGTACTTC. This sequence encodes CASTYSETQYF. Supplemented by reference TRBV2 and TRBJ2-5, the full variable domain reads EPEVTQTPSHQVTQMGQEVILRCVPISNHLYFYWYRQILGQKVEFLVSFYNNEISEKSEIFDDQFSVERPDGSNFTLKIRSTKLEDSAMYFCASTYSETQYFGPGTRLLVL.